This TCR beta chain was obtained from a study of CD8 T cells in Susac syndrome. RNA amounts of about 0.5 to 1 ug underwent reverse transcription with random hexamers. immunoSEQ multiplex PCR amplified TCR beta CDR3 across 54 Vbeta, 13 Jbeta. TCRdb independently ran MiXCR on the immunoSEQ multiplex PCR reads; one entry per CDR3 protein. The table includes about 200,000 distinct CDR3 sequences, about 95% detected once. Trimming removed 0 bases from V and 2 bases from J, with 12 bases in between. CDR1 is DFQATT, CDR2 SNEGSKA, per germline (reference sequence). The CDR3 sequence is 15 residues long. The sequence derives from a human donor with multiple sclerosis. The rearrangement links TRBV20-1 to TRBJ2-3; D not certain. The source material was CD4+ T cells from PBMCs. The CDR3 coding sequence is TGCAGTGCTAGAGATCGGCGGATACACACAGATACGCAGTATTTT. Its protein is CSARDRRIHTDTQYF.